This passage covers 30 T cell receptor beta chains from one sample sequenced in a study of OX40 agonist ivuxolimab in advanced cancers. Clones were read by immunoSEQ multiplex PCR, and TCRdb kept only the in-frame ones, dropping some. The sample contains about 79,000 clones, more than 90% of which appear only once. Specimen: CD4+ or CD8+ T cells sorted from blood, collected in a trial of the OX40 agonist ivuxolimab. The source is an adult with an advanced solid tumor such as melanoma, head and neck, liver or kidney cancer.

The chain joins TRBV5-1 to TRBJ2-5; 7 bases are a match to TRBD1. The CDR3 runs to 15 residues. Trimming at V came to 4 bases and at J to 2 bases, leaving 8 bases not matched to a gene. Per germline, CDR1 SGHRS and CDR2 YFSETQ. CDR3 nucleotide sequence: TGCGCCAGCAGCCCTTGGACAGGTCCACAAGAGACCCAGTACTTC. Translated: CASSPWTGPQETQYF.

J is TRBJ2-7 and V is TRBV9; 11 positions match TRBD2. J lost 5 bases, V lost 4 bases, and 8 bases had no gene match. Germline V gene data show CDR1 as SGDLS and CDR2 as YYNGEE. The CDR3 totals 15 residues. CDR3 sequence (DNA): TGTGCCAGCAGCCCCCGTAGCGGGAGGGGAGACGAGCAGTACTTC. Protein sequence: CASSPRSGRGDEQYF.

The chain has TRBV2 and TRBJ1-2, with a possible D match to TRBD1 (5 bases). Germline CDR1 and CDR2: SNHLY and FYNNEI. V was trimmed by 2 bases and J by 4 bases, leaving 11 bases between them. The CDR3 is 14 amino acids. The CDR3, as DNA: TGTGCCAGCAGTGAATATCGGGGGAGCTATGGCTACACCTTC. Protein: CASSEYRGSYGYTF.

The chain links TRBV19 to TRBJ1-2; D remains ambiguous. Germline V gene data show CDR1 as LNHDA and CDR2 as SQIVND (reference sequence). V was trimmed by 0 bases and J by 6 bases, leaving 11 bases between them. This CDR3 has 14 residues. This CDR3 is CASSIDGIDHGYTF. The DNA for the CDR3 is TGTGCCAGTAGTATAGATGGGATTGACCATGGCTACACCTTC.

The chain uses TRBV4-2 and TRBJ2-3, with D hard to call. The CDR3 length is 15 residues. Germline V gives CDR1 LGHNA, CDR2 YNFKEQ. V was pared by 1 base and J by 2 bases, with 10 bases between. CDR3 DNA sequence: TGTGCCAGCAGCCAAGCGCAAGAGCCCACAGATACGCAGTATTTT. Translation gives CASSQAQEPTDTQYF.

This chain uses TRBV19 with TRBJ2-7; either TRBD1 or TRBD2 may supply D (5 bases each). The CDR3 runs 15 residues. The ends were cut back, 5 bases at V and 3 bases at J, with 17 bases in the middle. Germline V gene lookup returns CDR1 LNHDA and CDR2 SQIVND (reference sequence). The CDR3 loop reads CASSLRGDPLYEQYF. For the CDR3, the DNA is TGTGCCAGTAGTCTTCGTGGGGACCCCCTCTACGAGCAGTACTTC.

The V call is TRBV7-2, the J call TRBJ1-1, with D hard to call. The CDR3 runs 15 residues. Germline loops: CDR1 SGHTA, CDR2 FQGNSA. The ends were cut back, 1 base at V and 0 bases at J, with 9 bases in the middle. CDR3 sequence (DNA): TGTGCCAGCAGCTTAGATGCAGGACTGAACACTGAAGCTTTCTTT. This sequence encodes CASSLDAGLNTEAFF.

V gene TRBV7-2 combines with J gene TRBJ2-7, with 7 bases identical to TRBD2. The CDR3 loop spans 15 amino acids. V lost 1 base and J lost 2; bases outside the gene matches: 5. The germline V gene has CDR1 SGHTA and CDR2 FQGNSA. CDR3 loop: CASSLEAGETYEQYF. The CDR3 DNA reads as TGTGCCAGCAGCTTAGAGGCGGGAGAAACCTACGAGCAGTACTTC.

This rearrangement joins TRBV5-1 to TRBJ2-1, with 8 positions matching TRBD2. The CDR3 is 16 amino acids. CDR1 and CDR2 from the germline V gene are SGHRS and YFSETQ. Trimming at V came to 4 bases and at J to 6 bases, leaving 12 bases not matched to a gene. DNA of the CDR3: TGCGCCAGCAGCCCACACCGCGCGGGAGGTTTCAATGAGCAGTTCTTC. This translates into CASSPHRAGGFNEQFF.

V gene TRBV27 combines with J gene TRBJ2-1, with 8 bases lining up with TRBD2. The CDR3 length is 16 residues. Germline V lookup: CDR1 MNHEY, CDR2 SMNVEV (reference sequence). J was trimmed by 8 bases and V by 7 bases; bases with no gene match: 16. The CDR3 nucleotides read TGTGCCAGCACTCCGGGGACGGGAGGGCCTACTGATGAGCAGTTCTTC. It encodes CASTPGTGGPTDEQFF.

This chain connects TRBV10-3 to TRBJ2-3; 13 bases fit TRBD2. Germline loops: CDR1 ENHRY, CDR2 SYGVKD. The V segment lost 7 bases and the J segment 6 bases; nucleotides outside the gene matches: 7. The CDR3 runs 15 residues. This CDR3 reads CAITRTSGSVDTQYF. Written as DNA, the CDR3 is TGTGCCATCACAAGGACTAGCGGGAGTGTTGATACGCAGTATTTT.

V usage is TRBV25-1 and J usage is TRBJ2-1; 10 positions match TRBD1. From germline, CDR1 is MGHDK and CDR2 SYGVNS. There are 16 residues in the CDR3. The trim removed 6 bases at V and 5 bases at J, leaving 10 bases unmatched. The CDR3 DNA reads TGTGCCAGCAGGGCACACGGACAGGGGGAAGACAATGAGCAGTTCTTC. Its protein product is CASRAHGQGEDNEQFF.

The V call is TRBV27, the J call TRBJ1-5; no firm D call. The V and J ends lost 0 bases and 4 bases respectively, with 10 bases between them. The CDR3 is 15 amino acids. Germline loops: CDR1 MNHEY, CDR2 SMNVEV (reference sequence). Written as DNA, the CDR3 is TGTGCCAGCAGTTTATCCCCCGACGGAAATCAGCCCCAGCATTTT. This sequence encodes CASSLSPDGNQPQHF.

This CDR3 is CASSLTGLVPRDTQYF. DNA for the CDR3: TGTGCCAGCAGCTTGACCGGACTAGTTCCTCGAGATACGCAGTATTTT. The V gene is TRBV5-4, the J gene TRBJ2-3, with 7 bases aligning to TRBD2. Trimming took 1 base from V and 5 from J; bases not matched to a gene: 10. CDR1 SGHNT and CDR2 YYREEE come from the germline V gene (reference sequence). This CDR3 has 16 amino acids.

The V gene is TRBV19, the J gene TRBJ2-3; D is perhaps TRBD1 (6 bases). Deletions cut 5 bases from V and 4 bases from J, with 10 bases between. This CDR3 region has 13 residues. Germline values: CDR1 LNHDA, CDR2 SQIVND (reference sequence). CDR3: CASSLRTADTQYF. CDR3 nucleotides: TGTGCCAGTAGTCTTAGGACAGCAGATACGCAGTATTTT.

The genes are TRBV14 and TRBJ2-2; D perhaps matches TRBD2 (6 bases). V lost 4 bases to trimming and J lost 0 bases, with 15 bases between them. This CDR3 is built from 17 residues. Germline-derived CDR1 and CDR2 are SGHDN and FVKESK. CDR3 DNA: TGTGCCAGCAGCCGCGGGACGGCCCTTTCGAACACCGGGGAGCTGTTTTTT. It yields the protein CASSRGTALSNTGELFF.

Only one count was recorded for this clone. This chain uses TRBV27 with TRBJ2-7; 9 bases match TRBD1. The length of the CDR3 is 14 residues. CDR1 and CDR2 from the germline V gene are MNHEY and SMNVEV (reference sequence). Trimming took 5 bases from V and 6 from J; bases not matched to a gene: 8. The CDR3 loop reads CASSTTGGTGEQYF. The CDR3 nucleotides are TGTGCCAGCAGTACGACAGGGGGGACGGGCGAGCAGTACTTC.

V gene TRBV19 combines with J gene TRBJ1-2; no reliable D call. CDR3 size: 11 residues. The germline V gene encodes CDR1 LNHDA and CDR2 SQIVND (reference sequence). V lost 3 bases, J lost 6 bases, and 5 bases lay in between. The CDR3, as DNA: TGTGCCAGTAGTATTTCCGATGGCTACACCTTC. This codes for CASSISDGYTF.

The gene calls are TRBV10-1 and TRBJ2-2; possibly TRBD1 for D (5 bases). The CDR3 extends over 14 amino acids. V was trimmed by 2 bases and J by 2 bases, leaving 6 bases between them. Germline-derived CDR1 and CDR2 are WNHNN and SYGVQD (reference sequence). For the CDR3, the DNA is TGCGCCAGCAGTGAGCAGGGAAACACCGGGGAGCTGTTTTTT. Translated, it gives CASSEQGNTGELFF.

The V and J genes are TRBV28 and TRBJ2-6; D ambiguous. Germline assignment: CDR1 MDHEN and CDR2 SYDVKM. The V and J ends lost 3 bases and 4 bases respectively, with 4 bases between them. CDR3 length equals 13 residues. The CDR3 region is CASSLPGANVLTF. The CDR3 nucleotides are TGTGCCAGCAGTTTGCCCGGGGCCAACGTCCTGACTTTC.

V is TRBV5-4 and J is TRBJ1-4; unclear D gene. V lost 2 bases, J lost 5 bases, and 16 bases lay in between. This CDR3 has 16 amino acids. The germline V gene encodes CDR1 SGHNT and CDR2 YYREEE (reference sequence). CDR3 sequence (DNA): TGTGCCAGCAGCTTAAGCAGGCTGGATCGGAATGAAAAACTGTTTTTT. It is translated as CASSLSRLDRNEKLFF. Based on the CDR3 plus reference TRBV5-4 and TRBJ1-4, the full variable domain is ETGVTQSPTHLIKTRGQQVTLRCSSQSGHNTVSWYQQALGQGPQFIFQYYREEENGRGNFPPRFSGLQFPNYSSELNVNALELDDSALYLCASSLSRLDRNEKLFFGSGTQLSVL.

The V call is TRBV30, the J call TRBJ2-5; TRBD1 matches 11 bases. The CDR3 consists of 13 residues. V was clipped by 5 bases and J by 6 bases; unmatched bases: 5. Germline CDR1 and CDR2: GTSNPN and SVGIG (reference sequence). Here the CDR3 reads CAWAGQGVKTQYF. Written as DNA, the CDR3 is TGTGCCTGGGCGGGACAGGGGGTGAAGACCCAGTACTTC.

The rearrangement uses TRBV2 and TRBJ2-7; maybe TRBD2 (6 bases). The CDR3 is made up of 14 amino acids. In germline, CDR1 is SNHLY, CDR2 FYNNEI. V lost 6 bases and J 0 bases, leaving 12 bases between the germline ends. The CDR3 region has the DNA TGTGCCAGCAGACCCCTAGCGACCTCCTACGAGCAGTACTTC. Its translation is CASRPLATSYEQYF.

This clone was detected only once. The chain uses TRBV2 and TRBJ2-5; no definite D call. The CDR3 is 13 amino acids. Germline lookup yields CDR1 SNHLY and CDR2 FYNNEI. Trimming removed 8 bases at V and 5 bases at J, with 15 bases between. The chain's CDR3 is CASSKPPAETQYF. DNA for the CDR3: TGTGCCAGCTCCAAGCCCCCAGCGGAGACCCAGTACTTC.

Only one count was recorded for this clone. The rearrangement uses TRBV10-3 and TRBJ2-7, with D possibly TRBD2 on 6 matching bases. Per the germline V gene, CDR1 is ENHRY and CDR2 is SYGVKD. Trimming cost V 4 bases and J 0 bases, with 10 bases left between them. CDR3 length: 14 residues. Here the CDR3 DNA reads TGTGCCATCAGTGCGTTGCGGGACTCCTACGAGCAGTACTTC. It codes for CAISALRDSYEQYF.

This clone was seen a single time. J is TRBJ1-1 and V is TRBV5-5; 12 bases are a match to TRBD1. The trim removed 4 bases at V and 5 bases at J, leaving 9 bases unmatched. The CDR3 contains 16 residues. Looked up from germline, CDR1 is SGHKS and CDR2 is YYEKEE (reference sequence). DNA of the CDR3: TGTGCCAGCAGCCCGGGACAGGGGGCGTTGAGGACTGAAGCTTTCTTT. It specifies CASSPGQGALRTEAFF.

The V call is TRBV30, the J call TRBJ2-1, with D tentatively TRBD2 (5 bases). V lost 0 bases and J 9 bases, leaving 12 bases between the germline ends. The length of the CDR3 is 13 residues. Germline CDR1 reads GTSNPN; CDR2 reads SVGIG (reference sequence). CDR3 sequence reads: CAWSVLGLGEQFF. In DNA form, the CDR3 reads TGTGCCTGGAGTGTACTAGGGCTAGGTGAGCAGTTCTTC.

The chain recombines TRBV6-5 with TRBJ1-1; D is unresolved. This CDR3 comprises 12 residues. V lost 8 bases, J lost 0 bases, and 7 bases lay in between. Looked up from germline, CDR1 is MNHEY and CDR2 is SVGAGI. The CDR3: CASFGMNTEAFF. The CDR3 nucleotides read TGTGCCAGCTTTGGCATGAACACTGAAGCTTTCTTT.

This chain uses TRBV27 with TRBJ2-7; 7 bases are a match to TRBD2. CDR1 MNHEY and CDR2 SMNVEV come from the germline V gene (reference sequence). V gave up 6 bases and J gave up 4 bases; unmatched junction bases: 18. This CDR3 has 17 amino acids. The CDR3 is CASRPVAGAPQLYEQYF. The CDR3 DNA reads TGTGCCAGCAGACCAGTGGCGGGAGCGCCCCAACTATACGAGCAGTACTTC.

The chain has TRBV6-1 and TRBJ2-3; D is undetermined. There are 12 residues in the CDR3. CDR1 and CDR2 (germline): MNHNS, SASEGT. Trimming stripped 5 bases from V and 4 bases from J, with 7 bases between. As DNA, the CDR3 is TGTGCCAGCAGTTTGGTCCCAGATACGCAGTATTTT. This sequence encodes CASSLVPDTQYF.